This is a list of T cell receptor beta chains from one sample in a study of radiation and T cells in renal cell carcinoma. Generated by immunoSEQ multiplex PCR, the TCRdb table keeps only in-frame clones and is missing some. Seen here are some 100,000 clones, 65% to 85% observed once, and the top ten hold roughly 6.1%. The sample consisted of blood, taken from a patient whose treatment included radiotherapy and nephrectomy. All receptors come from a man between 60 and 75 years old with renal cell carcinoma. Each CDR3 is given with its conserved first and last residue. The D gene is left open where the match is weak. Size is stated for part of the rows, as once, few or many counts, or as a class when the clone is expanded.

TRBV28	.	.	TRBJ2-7	CATTSRLGIYEQYF	TGTGCCACCACGTCCCGCCTAGGCATCTACGAGCAGTACTTC
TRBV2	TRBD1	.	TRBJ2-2	CASKEDRAPSDTGELFF	TGTGCCAGTAAGGAGGACAGGGCGCCGTCGGACACCGGGGAGCTGTTTTTT
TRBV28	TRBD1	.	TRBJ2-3	CASRLMGQGYSTDTQYF	TGTGCCAGCAGGTTGATGGGACAGGGATATAGCACAGATACGCAGTATTTT
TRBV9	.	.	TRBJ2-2	CASSEGLRGNTGELFF	TGTGCCAGCAGCGAAGGACTGCGAGGGAACACCGGGGAGCTGTTTTTT
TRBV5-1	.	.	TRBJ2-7	CASSLVRLGPREQYF	TGCGCCAGCAGCTTGGTACGGCTTGGCCCACGCGAGCAGTACTTC
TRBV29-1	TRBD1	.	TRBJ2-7	CSVATGDHEQYF	TGCAGCGTTGCGACAGGGGACCACGAGCAGTACTTC
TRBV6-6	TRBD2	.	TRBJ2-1	CASSPGTSGRNEQFF	TGTGCCAGCAGTCCTGGGACTAGCGGGAGAAATGAGCAGTTCTTC
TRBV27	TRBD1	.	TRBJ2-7	CASSYRGQFYEQYF	TGTGCCAGCAGTTACAGGGGGCAATTCTACGAGCAGTACTTC
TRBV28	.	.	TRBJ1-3	CASSPPVGSGNTIYF	TGTGCCAGCAGTCCGCCGGTGGGCTCTGGAAACACCATATATTTT
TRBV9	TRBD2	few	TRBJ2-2	CASSSGMRTGELFF	TGTGCCAGCAGCAGCGGGATGCGCACCGGGGAGCTGTTTTTT
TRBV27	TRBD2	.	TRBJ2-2	CASSPRLAGTNTGELFF	TGTGCCAGCAGTCCTAGACTAGCGGGGACGAACACCGGGGAGCTGTTTTTT